These T cell receptor beta chains were read from a single sample in a study of blood T cell repertoires in COVID-19. Clones were sequenced by immunoSEQ multiplex PCR, and TCRdb holds only the in-frame ones, with some missing. The data show roughly 150,000 clones, with approximately 90% seen just once and roughly 4.5% held by the top ten. The specimen was peripheral blood. These receptors all come from a man younger than 30 with COVID-19, enrolled during active disease. Both conserved end residues are part of each CDR3. The D gene is left open where the match is weak. Clone size appears in some rows only: once, few, many, or a class for an expanded clone.

>NA|NA|TRBV5-6|TRBJ2-1
CASSLVGTSNEQFF
TGTGCCAGCAGCTTGGTGGGGACATCAAATGAGCAGTTCTTC
>NA|NA|TRBV4-1|TRBJ1-4
CASSPRADSTNEKLFF
TGCGCCAGCAGCCCCCGTGCGGATTCAACTAATGAAAAACTGTTTTTT
>NA|NA|TRBV7-3|TRBJ2-3
CASSFSREADTQYF
TGTGCCAGCAGCTTTTCCAGGGAGGCAGATACGCAGTATTTT
>once|NA|TRBV28|TRBJ2-1
CASSLNGNHNEQFF
TGTGCCAGCAGTTTAAACGGGAACCATAATGAGCAGTTCTTC
>NA|TRBD1|TRBV29-1|TRBJ2-2
CSVEGGPGTGNPSGTGELFF
TGCAGCGTTGAAGGGGGTCCCGGGACAGGGAATCCGAGCGGCACCGGGGAGCTGTTTTTT
>NA|TRBD2|TRBV11-2|TRBJ2-2
CASSPKREYTGELFF
TGTGCCAGCAGCCCTAAGCGGGAGTATACCGGGGAGCTGTTTTTT
>NA|TRBD1|TRBV5-6|TRBJ2-7
CASSLLRTGLGEQYF
TGTGCCAGCAGCTTGCTGAGGACAGGGCTTGGCGAGCAGTACTTC
>NA|TRBD2|TRBV27|TRBJ2-7
CASSRLAASYEQYF
TGTGCCAGCAGCCGACTAGCAGCATCCTACGAGCAGTACTTC
>NA|NA|TRBV9|TRBJ2-1
CASSVGGPNNEQFF
TGTGCCAGCAGCGTGGGGGGACCGAACAATGAGCAGTTCTTC
>few|TRBD1|TRBV6-5|TRBJ2-5
CASSYRDRDSETQYF
TGTGCCAGCAGTTACCGGGACAGGGACTCGGAGACCCAGTACTTC
>NA|NA|TRBV30|TRBJ1-1
CAWRAGGVTEAFF
TGTGCCTGGAGAGCAGGAGGGGTTACTGAAGCTTTCTTT
>NA|NA|TRBV5-4|TRBJ2-7
CASSFGVENYEQYF
TGTGCCAGCAGCTTCGGGGTTGAAAACTACGAGCAGTACTTC
>NA|TRBD1|TRBV27|TRBJ1-1
CASRPLDRELRGVGNTEAFF
TGTGCCAGCAGACCCCTGGACAGGGAACTCCGAGGGGTGGGGAACACTGAAGCTTTCTTT
>NA|TRBD2|TRBV5-6|TRBJ2-1
CASSLGGRALNEQFF
TGTGCCAGCAGCTTGGGAGGGAGGGCCTTAAATGAGCAGTTCTTC
>NA|NA|TRBV24-1|TRBJ2-1
CATSDPGSYNEQFF
TGTGCCACCAGTGACCCGGGGTCCTACAATGAGCAGTTCTTC
>once|TRBD1|TRBV19|TRBJ2-3
CASSGGQRGTQYF
TGTGCCAGTAGTGGGGGACAGCGCGGTACGCAGTATTTT
>NA|NA|TRBV27|TRBJ2-2
CASTETQSSLVSGELFF
TGTGCCAGTACCGAAACCCAGTCGTCCCTTGTCTCCGGGGAGCTGTTTTTT
>NA|NA|TRBV9|TRBJ2-3
CASSAGWRRATDTQYF
TGTGCCAGCAGCGCTGGGTGGCGGAGAGCCACAGATACGCAGTATTTT
>NA|NA|TRBV18|TRBJ1-1
CASSPGTEAFF
TGTGCCAGCTCCCCCGGGACAGAAGCTTTCTTT
>NA|NA|TRBV28|TRBJ1-5
CASKLQGGNQPQHF
TGTGCCAGCAAACTACAGGGAGGCAATCAGCCCCAGCATTTT
>NA|TRBD1|TRBV7-9|TRBJ1-5
CASSSRGLDQPQHF
TGTGCCAGCAGCTCCAGGGGGCTCGATCAGCCCCAGCATTTT
>NA|NA|TRBV6-1|TRBJ2-7
CASSEGPRNSYEQYF
TGTGCCAGCAGTGAAGGACCGAGGAACTCCTACGAGCAGTACTTC
>once|NA|TRBV7-9|TRBJ1-2
CASSLGADYGYTF
TGTGCCAGCAGCTTAGGGGCTGACTATGGCTACACCTTC